What follows are 24 T cell receptor beta chains derived from one specimen sequenced in a study of naive and memory T cell subsets. The beta constant-region primer was an equimolar mix of two oligonucleotides covering TRBC1 and TRBC2. The ligated cDNA underwent four PCR rounds using SP2 and nested alpha and beta constant-region primers. TCRdb independently ran MiXCR on the UMI-ligation and nested PCR reads; one entry per CDR3 protein. This sample yields 95,000 to 150,000 distinct CDR3 sequences, of which 36% are seen a single time; around 0.92% belongs to the top ten. Specimen: central memory CD4+ T cells from blood. These receptors were taken from a human donor in good health.

The chain recombines TRBV12-3 or TRBV12-4 with TRBJ2-4, with D possibly matching TRBD2 (6 bases). V lost 3 bases and J lost 3, with 9 bases in between. This CDR3 has 14 amino acids. The CDR3 sequence: CASSFSGVKNIQYF. The DNA for the CDR3 is TGTGCCAGCAGTTTTTCGGGAGTCAAAAACATTCAGTACTTC.

V usage is TRBV24-1 and J usage is TRBJ1-5, with D hard to call. CDR3 size: 14 residues. Germline loops: CDR1 KGHDR, CDR2 SFDVKD. V dropped 3 bases and J dropped 10 bases, with 15 bases sitting between them. CDR3 region: CATSDRDTGQPQHF. DNA of the CDR3: TGTGCCACCAGTGATCGTGACACCGGCCAACCCCAGCATTTT.

This chain links TRBV5-1 with TRBJ2-2; 13 positions agree with TRBD2. The CDR3 extends over 16 amino acids. J gave up 7 bases and V 9 bases, and 12 bases lay outside the gene matches. The germline V gene encodes CDR1 SGHRS and CDR2 YFSETQ. The CDR3 DNA sequence: TGCGCCACCAAACTAGCGGGAGGGCCAAGAAGCGGGGAGCTGTTTTTT. Its translation: CATKLAGGPRSGELFF.

The chain couples TRBV2 to TRBJ2-7; possible D gene TRBD2, 5 bases. Deletions cut 4 bases from V and 1 base from J, with 11 bases between. The germline V gene encodes CDR1 SNHLY and CDR2 FYNNEI. The CDR3 spans 14 residues. This CDR3 reads CASSGVRTSYEQYF. CDR3 nucleotides: TGTGCCAGCAGTGGGGTCAGGACTTCCTACGAGCAGTACTTC.

By its share, this clonotype is medium-sized. V usage is TRBV3-1 and J usage is TRBJ2-2; unclear D gene. The CDR3 loop spans 11 amino acids. V was cut by 4 bases and J by 6 bases, with 3 bases left in between. Germline loops: CDR1 LGHDT, CDR2 YNNKEL (reference sequence). In DNA, the CDR3 is TGTGCCAGCAGCCTACCCGGGGAGCTGTTTTTT. Its protein product is CASSLPGELFF.

This clonotype has only a few counts. The rearrangement uses TRBV28 and TRBJ2-3, with TRBD1 matching 7 bases. Germline-derived CDR1 and CDR2 are MDHEN and SYDVKM. The CDR3 runs to 15 residues. Trimming removed 6 bases from V and 0 bases from J; junction bases left unmatched: 6. CDR3 protein: CASRWTGESTDTQYF. The CDR3, as DNA: TGTGCCAGCAGGTGGACAGGAGAGAGCACAGATACGCAGTATTTT. Filled out from reference TRBV28 and TRBJ2-3, the complete variable domain reads DVKVTQSSRYLVKRTGEKVFLECVQDMDHENMFWYRQDPGLGLRLIYFSYDVKMKEKGDIPEGYSVSREKKERFSLILESASTNQTSMYLCASRWTGESTDTQYFGPGTRLTVL.

CDR3 protein: CSAKDRGLNQPQHF. The CDR3 region has the DNA TGCAGTGCTAAGGACAGGGGGCTTAATCAGCCCCAGCATTTT. This chain links TRBV20-1 with TRBJ1-5; TRBD1 agrees at 11 bases. With 4 bases clipped from V and 4 bases from J, the junction kept 3 bases outside the gene matches. The CDR3 runs 14 residues. The germline V gene encodes CDR1 DFQATT and CDR2 SNEGSKA (reference sequence).

V and J are TRBV10-2 and TRBJ2-1; 7 nucleotides line up with TRBD2. V shed 5 bases, J shed 5 bases, and the junction held 12 bases outside the gene matches. The germline V gene encodes CDR1 WSHSY and CDR2 SAAADI. The CDR3 has 16 residues. CDR3 region: CASSSRTRFNDNEQFF. CDR3 nucleotide sequence: TGCGCCAGCAGTTCCCGGACTAGATTTAATGACAATGAGCAGTTCTTC.

V gene TRBV29-1 combines with J gene TRBJ2-6; D gene ambiguous. Looked up from germline, CDR1 is SQVTM and CDR2 is ANQGSEA. Between the trimmed V and J ends, which lost 0 bases and 0 bases, there was a span of 3 bases. The CDR3 consists of 14 residues. The CDR3 DNA is TGCAGCGTTGAAGATATCTCTGGGGCCAACGTCCTGACTTTC. Encoded protein: CSVEDISGANVLTF. Supplemented by reference TRBV29-1 and TRBJ2-6, the full variable domain reads SAVISQKPSRDICQRGTSLTIQCQVDSQVTMMFWYRQQPGQSLTLIATANQGSEATYESGFVIDKFPISRPNLTFSTLTVSNMSPEDSSIYLCSVEDISGANVLTFGAGSRLTVL.

This clonotype was seen more than once but under ten times. At one end the junction does not follow the germline gene, possibly because of a read error. For the CDR3, the DNA is TGTGCTAGCAGCTTAAAAGGGCCCCAGTACTTC. Protein product: CASSLKGPQYF. The chain has TRBV7-7 and TRBJ2-5, with unresolved D. Germline V lookup: CDR1 SSHAT, CDR2 FNYEAQ (reference sequence). This CDR3 spans 11 amino acids.

The V call is TRBV6-6, the J call TRBJ1-2, with a possible D match to TRBD1 (5 bases). The V and J ends lost 7 bases and 4 bases respectively, with 13 bases between them. The germline gives CDR1 MNHNY, CDR2 SVGAGI (reference sequence). The CDR3 has 13 amino acids. CDR3 protein: CASTIDSFYGYTF. The CDR3 DNA follows: TGTGCCAGCACCATTGACAGTTTCTATGGCTACACCTTC.

This clonotype has only a few counts. The chain links TRBV4-1 to TRBJ1-1; no clear D. The V gene lost 0 bases and the J gene lost 0 bases, with 5 bases spanning the gap. CDR1 MGHRA and CDR2 YSYEKL come from the germline V gene. The CDR3 sequence is 14 residues long. This chain's CDR3 is CASSQELVNTEAFF. The CDR3 DNA is TGCGCCAGCAGCCAAGAACTAGTGAACACTGAAGCTTTCTTT.

This clonotype was seen a few times. This chain uses TRBV7-2 with TRBJ2-2; D gene unclear. Trimming left V 5 bases short and J 5 bases short, with 9 bases between. The CDR3 covers 13 residues. Germline V gene sequence: CDR1 SGHTA, CDR2 FQGNSA. CDR3: CASSLSTTGELFF. The CDR3 DNA reads TGTGCCAGCAGCCTTTCTACAACCGGGGAGCTGTTTTTT.

This sequence joins TRBV30 and TRBJ2-3, with 10 bases lining up with TRBD2. V trimming: 5 bases; J trimming: 1 base; junction bases outside the gene matches: 6. This CDR3 contains 15 residues. CDR1 and CDR2 (germline): GTSNPN, SVGIG (reference sequence). The CDR3 loop reads CAWEFGLAGTDTQYF. DNA for the CDR3: TGTGCCTGGGAGTTCGGACTAGCGGGCACAGATACGCAGTATTTT.

This clonotype was seen at least ten times. This rearrangement joins TRBV4-3 to TRBJ2-1, with D possibly being TRBD1 (5 bases). This CDR3 region has 14 residues. V lost 0 bases, J lost 2 bases, and 5 bases lay in between. Looked up from germline, CDR1 is LGHNA and CDR2 is YSLEER. CDR3 amino acids: CASSQDRAYNEQFF. CDR3 DNA sequence: TGCGCCAGCAGCCAAGACAGGGCCTACAATGAGCAGTTCTTC.

The chain employs TRBV5-1 and TRBJ1-4; D gene unclear. Germline lookup yields CDR1 SGHRS and CDR2 YFSETQ. Trimming cost V 0 bases and J 12 bases, with 9 bases left between them. CDR3 length equals 12 residues. DNA for the CDR3: TGCGCCAGCAGCTTGGACGGGTCAGAACTGTTTTTT. Encoded protein: CASSLDGSELFF.

Written as DNA, the CDR3 is TGTGCCAGCAGTTTACATAAGGGAACGGCTCCTTATGGCTACACCTTC. Protein: CASSLHKGTAPYGYTF. This rearrangement joins TRBV6-5 to TRBJ1-2; no definite D call. CDR3 length equals 16 residues. Germline CDR1 and CDR2: MNHEY and SVGAGI. Between the trimmed V and J ends, which lost 4 bases and 5 bases, there was a span of 20 bases.

The chain has TRBV7-8 and TRBJ2-5; 10 positions match TRBD2. Germline V CDR1 and CDR2: SGHVS, FQNEAQ. V shed 1 base and J 4 bases; nucleotides not matched to a gene: 6. The CDR3 runs 16 residues. The CDR3 nucleotides are TGTGCCAGCAGCTTAGGGAGCGGGAGGGCCGGAGAGACCCAGTACTTC. Translating gives CASSLGSGRAGETQYF.

This clonotype was detected once. The gene calls are TRBV6-1 and TRBJ2-7; the D gene could be TRBD1 or TRBD2 (5 bases each). Germline V CDR1 and CDR2: MNHNS, SASEGT. The CDR3 length is 16 residues. Deletions cut 7 bases from V and 0 bases from J, with 19 bases between. CDR3 sequence: CASTREGQVSSYEQYF. The CDR3 region has the DNA TGTGCCAGCACCCGAGAGGGGCAGGTTAGCTCCTACGAGCAGTACTTC.

The chain is built from TRBV6-5 and TRBJ1-1, with D unclear. The germline gives CDR1 MNHEY, CDR2 SVGAGI. Trimming took off 0 bases at V and 6 bases at J, with 14 bases between the two ends. There are 15 residues in the CDR3. CDR3 coding DNA: TGTGCCAGCAGTTACTCGAGACAAGGGATCGCTGAAGCTTTCTTT. Its protein product is CASSYSRQGIAEAFF.

This clonotype was recorded a few times. The chain recombines TRBV28 with TRBJ2-5; D may match TRBD1 or TRBD2 (5 bases each). Germline V gene sequence: CDR1 MDHEN, CDR2 SYDVKM. This CDR3 region has 14 residues. V was pared by 3 bases and J by 2 bases, with 10 bases between. The CDR3 sequence: CASSLFGGQETQYF. In DNA form, the CDR3 reads TGTGCCAGCAGTTTGTTTGGGGGACAAGAGACCCAGTACTTC. The whole variable domain, remainder taken from reference TRBV28 and TRBJ2-5, is DVKVTQSSRYLVKRTGEKVFLECVQDMDHENMFWYRQDPGLGLRLIYFSYDVKMKEKGDIPEGYSVSREKKERFSLILESASTNQTSMYLCASSLFGGQETQYFGPGTRLLVL.

In its sample, this clonotype was seen a few times. This chain links TRBV2 with TRBJ2-7; 9 bases map to TRBD1. J was trimmed by 6 bases and V by 5 bases; bases with no gene match: 2. From germline, CDR1 is SNHLY and CDR2 FYNNEI. This CDR3 has 12 amino acids. CDR3: CASSTDRGEQYF. The CDR3, as DNA: TGTGCCAGCAGTACGGACAGGGGCGAGCAGTACTTC.

The rearrangement joins TRBV11-2 to TRBJ2-3; 9 nucleotides align to TRBD1. The CDR3 loop spans 13 amino acids. The germline V gene has CDR1 SGHAT and CDR2 FQNNGV. With 4 bases clipped from V and 8 bases from J, the junction kept 4 bases outside the gene matches. As DNA, the CDR3 is TGTGCCAGCAGCTCGGACAGGGGAGGTACGCAGTATTTT. It translates to CASSSDRGGTQYF.

The chain uses TRBV6-6 and TRBJ2-1; tentatively, D is TRBD1 (6 bases). The CDR3 totals 19 residues. V dropped 2 bases and J dropped 2 bases, with 22 bases sitting between them. Germline lookup yields CDR1 MNHNY and CDR2 SVGAGI (reference sequence). The CDR3 is CASSYRAGHDWGPYNEQFF. The CDR3 DNA is TGTGCCAGCAGTTACCGGGCGGGCCACGATTGGGGGCCCTACAATGAGCAGTTCTTC.